This TCR beta chain was observed in a study of blood T cell repertoires in COVID-19. Using immunoSEQ multiplex PCR, the repertoire was profiled, and TCRdb retains in-frame clones only, with some absent. The sample includes about 25,000 clones, 80% to 90% seen only once; the top ten take about 18%. Germline CDR1 is GTSNPN and CDR2 is SVGIG (reference sequence). V was cut by 2 bases and J by 9 bases, with 11 bases left in between. There are 13 residues in the CDR3. The rearrangement joins TRBV30 to TRBJ1-6, with no clear D. The TCR originated in an elderly woman with acute or convalescent COVID-19. The source material was peripheral blood. CDR3 nucleotides: TGTGCCTGGAGTCTCGGGAAAAGTTCACCCCTCCACTTT. Amino acid sequence: CAWSLGKSSPLHF.